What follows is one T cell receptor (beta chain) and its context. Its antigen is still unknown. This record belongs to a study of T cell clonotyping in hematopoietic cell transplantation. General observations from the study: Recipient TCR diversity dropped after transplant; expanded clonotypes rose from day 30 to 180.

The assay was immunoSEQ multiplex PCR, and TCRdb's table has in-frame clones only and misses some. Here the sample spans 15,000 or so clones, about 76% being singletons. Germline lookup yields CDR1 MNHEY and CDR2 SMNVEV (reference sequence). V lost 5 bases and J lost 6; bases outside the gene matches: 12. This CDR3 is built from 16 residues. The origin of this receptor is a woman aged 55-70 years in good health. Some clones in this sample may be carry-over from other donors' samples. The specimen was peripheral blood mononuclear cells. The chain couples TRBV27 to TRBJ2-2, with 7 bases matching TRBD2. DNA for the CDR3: TGTGCCAGCAGTCCGCTAGCGGAAGGAGGAGCCGGGGAGCTGTTTTTT. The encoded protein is CASSPLAEGGAGELFF.